These 22 T cell receptor beta chains originate from one sample sequenced in a study of blood T cells in healthy people across ages. The authors ran a second PCR of roughly 7 to 11 cycles using a sample-barcoded 5' primer and a J-beta primer mix. One entry per CDR3 protein results from TCRdb running MiXCR on the 5' RACE reads. The table has hundreds of thousands of distinct CDR3 sequences, more than 55% seen once. The specimen sequenced was blood. The receptor source for this set is a man aged 35 to 55 in good health.

To note about this clonotype: A much bigger clone sits one base away, suggesting this may be a read error. The V and J genes are TRBV24-1 and TRBJ2-7, with 9 nucleotides matching TRBD2. The germline CDR1 and CDR2 sequences are KGHDR and SFDVKD. The CDR3 totals 14 residues. V shed 6 bases and J 5 bases; nucleotides not matched to a gene: 7. The DNA for the CDR3 is TGTGCCACCAGTCGCGGGAGGGCTTCTCACGAGCAGTACTTC. Protein product: CATSRGRASHEQYF.

In this sample, this clonotype turned up a few times. CDR3 in amino acids: CASSYSWDREDGYTF. Here the CDR3 DNA reads TGTGCCAGCAGTTACTCTTGGGACAGGGAGGATGGCTACACCTTC. The rearrangement joins TRBV6-5 to TRBJ1-2; 9 nucleotides match TRBD1. Germline V gives CDR1 MNHEY, CDR2 SVGAGI. The CDR3 runs to 15 residues. The V and J ends lost 0 bases and 6 bases, in that order; junction bases with no gene match: 5.

The V and J genes are TRBV4-3 and TRBJ1-2; TRBD1 might be the D (5 bases). Germline loops: CDR1 LGHNA, CDR2 YSLEER. The V end was cut by 0 bases, the J end by 5 bases, with 13 bases between. CDR3 length: 15 residues. The DNA for the CDR3 is TGCGCCAGCAGCCAAGAGCGGCGCGGGGGGTATGGCTACACCTTC. As protein: CASSQERRGGYGYTF.

The chain combines TRBV20-1 with TRBJ2-7; D is possibly TRBD1 or TRBD2 (7 bases each). The end of the DNA aligns better with TRBJ2-4, so the J call may be wrong. Germline values: CDR1 DFQATT, CDR2 SNEGSKA (reference sequence). The CDR3 has 17 residues. The DNA of the CDR3 is TGCAGTGCTCCCGTACGGGGAGGGGGCCGCTTTGTGAACATTCAGTACTTC. It codes for CSAPVRGGGRFVNIQYF.

The rearrangement joins TRBV30 to TRBJ2-3; D possibly corresponds to TRBD1 (6 bases). Between the trimmed V and J ends, which lost 0 bases and 6 bases, there was a span of 13 bases. The CDR3 totals 14 residues. Germline CDR1 is GTSNPN and CDR2 is SVGIG (reference sequence). CDR3 in amino acids: CAWSVQPQGDTQYF. For the CDR3, the DNA is TGTGCCTGGAGTGTACAGCCCCAGGGGGATACGCAGTATTTT.

This clonotype was observed a handful of times. The chain employs TRBV20-1 and TRBJ2-1; 9 bases align to TRBD1. From germline, CDR1 is DFQATT and CDR2 SNEGSKA (reference sequence). There are 14 residues in the CDR3. V was pared by 0 bases and J by 7 bases, with 4 bases of the junction left unmatched. This CDR3 reads CSARDIGTGNEQFF. Written as DNA, the CDR3 is TGCAGTGCTAGAGATATTGGGACAGGGAATGAGCAGTTCTTC.

The rearrangement joins TRBV2 to TRBJ2-4, with 14 bases matching TRBD2. The length of the CDR3 is 16 residues. Germline CDR1 SNHLY, CDR2 FYNNEI. The ends lost 6 bases at V and 6 bases at J; junction bases unmatched: 7. The CDR3, as DNA: TGTGCCAGCAGCCCGACTAGCGGGAGGGCACCAAACATTCAGTACTTC. Translation gives CASSPTSGRAPNIQYF.

This chain uses TRBV27 with TRBJ2-1; a possible D gene is TRBD2 (5 bases). Trimming removed 4 bases at V and 4 bases at J, with 20 bases between. This CDR3 region has 17 residues. Germline loops: CDR1 MNHEY, CDR2 SMNVEV (reference sequence). The CDR3 is CASSSQPGFRDYNEQFF. CDR3 bases: TGTGCCAGCAGTTCCCAACCGGGCTTTCGGGATTACAATGAGCAGTTCTTC.

J is TRBJ2-7 and V is TRBV5-1, with D possibly being TRBD1 (6 bases). Looked up from germline, CDR1 is SGHRS and CDR2 is YFSETQ. CDR3 size: 15 residues. Trimming took 4 bases from V and 4 from J, leaving 18 bases between them. The CDR3 loop reads CASSAQRGLRYEQYF. In DNA, the CDR3 is TGCGCCAGCAGCGCTCAAAGGGGGTTGAGGTACGAGCAGTACTTC.

The rearrangement joins TRBV20-1 to TRBJ2-6; 7 nucleotides align to TRBD1. V gave up 6 bases and J gave up 2 bases; unmatched junction bases: 4. The CDR3 has 14 amino acids. Germline lookup yields CDR1 DFQATT and CDR2 SNEGSKA (reference sequence). The CDR3 here is CSARTGAGANVLTF. Here the CDR3 DNA reads TGCAGTGCAAGGACAGGTGCTGGGGCCAACGTCCTGACTTTC.

The chain employs TRBV9 and TRBJ2-6; either TRBD1 or TRBD2 may fit D (5 bases each). The CDR3 is 18 residues long. The germline V gene encodes CDR1 SGDLS and CDR2 YYNGEE. V was pared by 3 bases and J by 0 bases, with 16 bases between. CDR3 loop: CASSGRTGPSSGANVLTF. The CDR3 nucleotides read TGTGCCAGCAGCGGAAGGACGGGACCCAGCTCTGGGGCCAACGTCCTGACTTTC. Together with reference TRBV9 and TRBJ2-6, the CDR3 gives the full variable domain: DSGVTQTPKHLITATGQRVTLRCSPRSGDLSVYWYQQSLDQGLQFLIQYYNGEERAKGNILERFSAQQFPDLHSELNLSSLELGDSALYFCASSGRTGPSSGANVLTFGAGSRLTVL.

The rearrangement joins TRBV10-3 to TRBJ1-2, with D perhaps matching TRBD1 (5 bases). CDR1 and CDR2 (germline): ENHRY, SYGVKD. V lost 3 bases and J lost 0, with 17 bases in between. The CDR3 is 17 residues long. CDR3 in amino acids: CAISEGTDALANYGYTF. DNA of the CDR3: TGTGCCATCAGTGAAGGGACGGACGCTTTAGCTAACTATGGCTACACCTTC.

V and J are TRBV2 and TRBJ1-5; the D gene is possibly TRBD1 (5 bases). The CDR3 is 13 residues long. Deletions cut 7 bases from V and 9 bases from J, with 16 bases between. Germline V gene lookup returns CDR1 SNHLY and CDR2 FYNNEI. The CDR3 DNA sequence: TGTGCCAGCAAGGGGCAAAGCATAATGCCCCAGCATTTT. Protein: CASKGQSIMPQHF.

The rearrangement links TRBV7-6 to TRBJ2-4, with D maybe TRBD2 (5 bases). Germline-derived CDR1 and CDR2 are SGHVS and FNYEAQ. Trimming shortened V by 5 bases and J by 13 bases, and 27 bases separated the two germline ends. The CDR3 runs to 16 residues. CDR3 protein: CASSINVDYSGEIQYF. The DNA for the CDR3 is TGTGCCAGCAGCATCAATGTGGATTACTCCGGGGAGATCCAGTACTTC.

The chain employs TRBV10-1 and TRBJ2-2; D perhaps matches TRBD1 (6 bases). Trimming stripped 8 bases from V and 3 bases from J, with 10 bases between. Germline loops: CDR1 WNHNN, CDR2 SYGVQD (reference sequence). The CDR3 extends over 13 amino acids. This chain's CDR3 is CASPGQDTGELFF. DNA for the CDR3: TGCGCCAGCCCGGGACAAGACACCGGGGAGCTGTTTTTT.

This clonotype has only a few counts. The chain carries TRBV29-1 and TRBJ2-1, with 10 bases aligning to TRBD1. The CDR3 contains 14 residues. Trimming cost V 6 bases and J 2 bases; bases outside gene matches: 4. CDR1 and CDR2 from the germline V gene are SQVTM and ANQGSEA. CDR3 residues: CSVVDRGPYNEQFF. The CDR3 region has the DNA TGCAGCGTCGTCGACAGGGGGCCCTACAATGAGCAGTTCTTC.

This rearrangement joins TRBV28 to TRBJ2-1; no reliable D call. CDR1 MDHEN and CDR2 SYDVKM come from the germline V gene. CDR3 length equals 14 residues. Trimming cost V 3 bases and J 6 bases, with 12 bases left between them. The CDR3 region has the DNA TGTGCCAGCAGTTTTGTGGGCACGGGCAATGAGCAGTTCTTC. It yields the protein CASSFVGTGNEQFF.

CDR3 DNA sequence: TGCAGCGTTCTTTCGGGGGCGCGAACTGAAGCTTTCTTT. This encodes CSVLSGARTEAFF. The chain recombines TRBV29-1 with TRBJ1-1; D perhaps matches TRBD1 (6 bases). The CDR3 has 13 residues. CDR1 and CDR2 from the germline V gene are SQVTM and ANQGSEA. V was cut by 5 bases and J by 5 bases, with 15 bases left in between.

This clonotype was observed a handful of times. The gene calls are TRBV20-1 and TRBJ2-7, with TRBD1 as a possible D gene (5 bases). The length of the CDR3 is 14 residues. Looked up from germline, CDR1 is DFQATT and CDR2 is SNEGSKA (reference sequence). Trimming removed 6 bases at V and 11 bases at J, with 26 bases between. This CDR3 is CSAIGQASSGQKYF. The CDR3, as DNA: TGCAGTGCCATAGGACAAGCGTCCTCGGGCCAAAAGTACTTC.

This clonotype was seen a single time. This chain links TRBV4-1 with TRBJ2-4, with 10 bases lining up with TRBD1. CDR1 MGHRA and CDR2 YSYEKL come from the germline V gene. The ends lost 4 bases at V and 6 bases at J; junction bases unmatched: 6. The CDR3 totals 15 residues. In DNA, the CDR3 is TGCGCCAGCAGCCCCGACAGGGGGCGCGTAAACATTCAGTACTTC. The encoded protein is CASSPDRGRVNIQYF.

At least ten counts were recorded for this clonotype. The chain joins TRBV5-1 to TRBJ2-3; no reliable D call. The length of the CDR3 is 10 residues. Germline CDR1 SGHRS, CDR2 YFSETQ. V was shortened by 7 bases and J by 3 bases, with 3 bases between the two germline ends. The CDR3 sequence is CASGTDTQYF. The CDR3 DNA sequence: TGCGCCAGCGGGACAGATACGCAGTATTTT.

This clonotype came up a few times. This chain joins TRBV27 and TRBJ1-4; no firm D call. V was clipped by 3 bases and J by 3 bases, with 11 bases between them. The CDR3 has 15 residues. Per germline, CDR1 MNHEY and CDR2 SMNVEV (reference sequence). CDR3 nucleotides: TGTGCCAGCAGTTTTACTGGCACACCTAATGAAAAACTGTTTTTT. This codes for CASSFTGTPNEKLFF.